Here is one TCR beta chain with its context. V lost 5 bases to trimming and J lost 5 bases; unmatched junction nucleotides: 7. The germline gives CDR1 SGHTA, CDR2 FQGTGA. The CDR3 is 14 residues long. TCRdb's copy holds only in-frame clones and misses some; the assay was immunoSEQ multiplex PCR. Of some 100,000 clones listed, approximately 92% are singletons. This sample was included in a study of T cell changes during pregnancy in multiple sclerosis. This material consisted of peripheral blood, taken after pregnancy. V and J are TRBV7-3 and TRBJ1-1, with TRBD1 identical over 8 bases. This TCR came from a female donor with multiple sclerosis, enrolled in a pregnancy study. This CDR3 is CASSPTGARTEAFF. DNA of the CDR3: TGTGCCAGCAGCCCGACAGGGGCGAGAACTGAAGCTTTCTTT.